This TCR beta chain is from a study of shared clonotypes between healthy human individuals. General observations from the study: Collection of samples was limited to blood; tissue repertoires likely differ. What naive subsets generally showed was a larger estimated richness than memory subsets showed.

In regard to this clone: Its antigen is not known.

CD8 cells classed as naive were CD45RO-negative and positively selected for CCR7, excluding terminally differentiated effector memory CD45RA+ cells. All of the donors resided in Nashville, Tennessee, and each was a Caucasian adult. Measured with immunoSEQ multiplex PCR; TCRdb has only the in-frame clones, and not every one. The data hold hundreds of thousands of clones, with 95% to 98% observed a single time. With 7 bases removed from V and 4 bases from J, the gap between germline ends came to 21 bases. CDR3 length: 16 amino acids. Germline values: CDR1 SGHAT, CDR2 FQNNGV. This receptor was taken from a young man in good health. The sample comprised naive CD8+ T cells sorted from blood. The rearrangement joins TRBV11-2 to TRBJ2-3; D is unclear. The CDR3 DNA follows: TGTGCCAGCATCGCGCCCGGATTCCTAAGGGCAGATACGCAGTATTTT. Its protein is CASIAPGFLRADTQYF.